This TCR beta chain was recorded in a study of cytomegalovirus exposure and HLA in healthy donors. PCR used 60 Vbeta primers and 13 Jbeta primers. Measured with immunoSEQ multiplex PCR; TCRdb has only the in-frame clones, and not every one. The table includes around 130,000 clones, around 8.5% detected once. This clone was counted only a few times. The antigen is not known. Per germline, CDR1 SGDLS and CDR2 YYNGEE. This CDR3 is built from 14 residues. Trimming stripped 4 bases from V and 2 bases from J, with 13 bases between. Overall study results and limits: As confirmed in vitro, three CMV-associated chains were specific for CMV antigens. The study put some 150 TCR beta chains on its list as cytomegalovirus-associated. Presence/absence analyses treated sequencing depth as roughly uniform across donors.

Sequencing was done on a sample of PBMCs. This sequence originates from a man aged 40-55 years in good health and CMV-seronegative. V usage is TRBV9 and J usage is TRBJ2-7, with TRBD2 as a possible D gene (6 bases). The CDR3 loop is CASSSGGGTYEQYF. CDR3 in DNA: TGTGCCAGCAGCTCAGGTGGCGGGACCTACGAGCAGTACTTC.